This TCR beta chain was captured by sequencing in a study of blood T cell repertoires in COVID-19. Whole-study context: T cells, B-cell-depleted T cells, or PBMCs provided the cDNA or gDNA that served as material.

This table comes from immunoSEQ multiplex PCR, and its TCRdb copy is limited to in-frame clones, with some not included. Here the sample spans over 200,000 clones, about nine tenths being singletons. The V gene's germline CDR1 is GTSNPN and CDR2 SVGIG (reference sequence). Trimming shortened V by 4 bases and J by 3 bases, and 9 bases separated the two germline ends. This CDR3 comprises 12 residues. The TCR sequence derives from an older man with acute or convalescent COVID-19. Sequenced: peripheral blood. The V and J genes are TRBV30 and TRBJ1-2; D unclear. This chain's CDR3 is CAWTGIDYGYTF. The CDR3 DNA is TGTGCCTGGACAGGAATCGACTATGGCTACACCTTC.